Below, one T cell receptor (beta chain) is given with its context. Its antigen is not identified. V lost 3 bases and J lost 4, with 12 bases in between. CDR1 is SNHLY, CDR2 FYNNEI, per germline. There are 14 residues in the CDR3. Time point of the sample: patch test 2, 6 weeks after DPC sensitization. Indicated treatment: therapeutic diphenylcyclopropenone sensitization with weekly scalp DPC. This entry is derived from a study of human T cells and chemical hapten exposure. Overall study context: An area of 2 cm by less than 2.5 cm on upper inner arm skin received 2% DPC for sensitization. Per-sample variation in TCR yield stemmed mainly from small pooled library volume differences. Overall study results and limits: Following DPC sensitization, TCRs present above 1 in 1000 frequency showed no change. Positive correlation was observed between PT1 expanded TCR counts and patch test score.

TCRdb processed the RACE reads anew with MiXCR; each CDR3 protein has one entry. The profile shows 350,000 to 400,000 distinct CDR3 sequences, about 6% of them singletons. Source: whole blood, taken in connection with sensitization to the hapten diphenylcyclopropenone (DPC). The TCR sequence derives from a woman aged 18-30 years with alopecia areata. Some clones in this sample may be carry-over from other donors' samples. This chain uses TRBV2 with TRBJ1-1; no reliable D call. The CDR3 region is CASSEGTAGTEAFF. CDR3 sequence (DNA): TGTGCCAGCAGTGAGGGCACGGCGGGCACTGAAGCTTTCTTT. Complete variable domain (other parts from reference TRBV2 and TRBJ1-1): EPEVTQTPSHQVTQMGQEVILRCVPISNHLYFYWYRQILGQKVEFLVSFYNNEISEKSEIFDDQFSVERPDGSNFTLKIRSTKLEDSAMYFCASSEGTAGTEAFFGQGTRLTVV.